This passage covers 16 T cell receptor beta chains from one sample sequenced in a study of control samples from healthy donors and cancer patients. Data came from immunoSEQ multiplex PCR; TCRdb stores just in-frame clones and leaves some out. The sample includes about 150,000 clones, roughly 93% of them seen just once. Sequencing was performed on blood. All receptors come from a man between 18 and 29 years old in good health.

This clone was counted between two and nine times. The rearrangement links TRBV9 to TRBJ2-7; D gene unclear. Germline V gene lookup returns CDR1 SGDLS and CDR2 YYNGEE. The CDR3 contains 15 residues. V lost 0 bases to trimming and J lost 4 bases, with 14 bases between them. CDR3 protein: CASSVGPDHDYEQYF. CDR3 sequence (DNA): TGTGCCAGCAGCGTAGGCCCGGACCACGATTACGAGCAGTACTTC.

This clone came up once. The rearrangement joins TRBV6-5 to TRBJ2-5, with D maybe TRBD1 (6 bases). Germline V lookup: CDR1 MNHEY, CDR2 SVGAGI. The CDR3 consists of 14 residues. V was shortened by 0 bases and J by 5 bases, with 10 bases between the two germline ends. This chain's CDR3 is CASSYSRGEETQYF. The CDR3 region has the DNA TGTGCCAGCAGTTACTCCAGGGGTGAGGAGACCCAGTACTTC.

The chain couples TRBV5-1 to TRBJ1-2; D is undetermined. CDR1 is SGHRS and CDR2 is YFSETQ in the germline V gene. The CDR3 sequence is 13 residues long. Trimming left V 0 bases short and J 8 bases short, with 11 bases between. The chain's CDR3 is CASSLEGRDGYTF. DNA for the CDR3: TGCGCCAGCAGCTTGGAAGGGAGAGACGGCTACACCTTC.

The chain uses TRBV4-1 and TRBJ1-2; D gene uncertain. This CDR3 spans 15 amino acids. The germline V gene has CDR1 MGHRA and CDR2 YSYEKL. The V and J ends lost 1 base and 4 bases respectively, with 13 bases between them. This CDR3 is CASSQGYMVGYGYTF. CDR3 sequence (DNA): TGCGCCAGCAGCCAAGGTTATATGGTGGGCTATGGCTACACCTTC.

The V gene is TRBV19, the J gene TRBJ1-4, with a possible D match to TRBD1 (5 bases). Germline CDR1 and CDR2: LNHDA and SQIVND (reference sequence). V was cut by 5 bases and J by 11 bases, with 30 bases left in between. The CDR3 is 18 amino acids. This CDR3 reads CASSLRGRADSRLWKLFF. Written as DNA, the CDR3 is TGTGCCAGTAGTCTTAGGGGCCGGGCCGATTCAAGACTGTGGAAACTGTTTTTT.

The chain combines TRBV9 with TRBJ2-1, with 10 bases matching TRBD1. This CDR3 spans 15 amino acids. The J segment lost 6 bases and the V segment lost 7 bases, leaving 10 bases of the junction unmatched. Germline CDR1 is SGDLS and CDR2 is YYNGEE. This CDR3 is CASEQGQGIINEQFF. The CDR3 DNA reads TGTGCCAGCGAACAGGGACAGGGGATTATCAATGAGCAGTTCTTC.

The CDR3 reads CASRRDLNTEAFF. The CDR3 DNA follows: TGTGCCAGTAGGAGGGACCTGAACACTGAAGCTTTCTTT. The chain is built from TRBV19 and TRBJ1-1; D is perhaps TRBD1 (5 bases). V lost 6 bases, J lost 0 bases, and 8 bases lay in between. Germline lookup yields CDR1 LNHDA and CDR2 SQIVND (reference sequence). This CDR3 contains 13 residues.

This clone was counted once. The J gene is TRBJ1-1, the V gene TRBV19; 8 nucleotides line up with TRBD1. CDR1 and CDR2 from the germline V gene are LNHDA and SQIVND (reference sequence). Trimming cost V 8 bases and J 2 bases; bases outside gene matches: 13. This CDR3 comprises 16 residues. The CDR3 DNA reads as TGTGCCAGTCGCCCTAAGCAGGGGGCCGGTAACACTGAAGCTTTCTTT. Translating it yields CASRPKQGAGNTEAFF.

The rearrangement uses TRBV5-1 and TRBJ1-2; 8 bases line up with TRBD1. CDR1 is SGHRS and CDR2 is YFSETQ in the germline V gene. The junction had 8 bases not matched to a gene; V was cut back by 3 bases and J by 7 bases. This CDR3 comprises 14 residues. The CDR3 here is CASSSDREVRGYTF. DNA of the CDR3: TGCGCCAGCAGCTCGGACAGGGAGGTCCGTGGCTACACCTTC.

This clone was counted once. This chain links TRBV2 with TRBJ1-6; D unclear. This CDR3 comprises 12 residues. Deletions cut 7 bases from V and 10 bases from J, with 11 bases between. Looked up from germline, CDR1 is SNHLY and CDR2 is FYNNEI. CDR3 coding DNA: TGTGCCAGCACGTCCTTGGGGTCACCCCTCCACTTT. Its protein product is CASTSLGSPLHF.

The rearrangement uses TRBV6-4 and TRBJ2-3, with D uncertain. From germline, CDR1 is MRHNA and CDR2 SNTAGT. CDR3 length: 13 amino acids. The V end lost 3 bases, the J end lost 2 bases, and 6 bases lay between the germline ends. In DNA, the CDR3 is TGTGCCAGCAGTGAACAGCACACAGATACGCAGTATTTT. Residues: CASSEQHTDTQYF.

The rearrangement links TRBV5-1 to TRBJ1-2, with D perhaps matching TRBD1 (5 bases). The length of the CDR3 is 15 residues. Germline V CDR1 and CDR2: SGHRS, YFSETQ. The V end lost 6 bases, the J end lost 3 bases, and 18 bases lay between the germline ends. CDR3 sequence reads: CASTGGGGGDYGYTF. The CDR3 coding sequence is TGCGCCAGCACCGGAGGCGGCGGGGGTGACTATGGCTACACCTTC.

The chain has TRBV5-1 and TRBJ2-5, with D possibly matching TRBD1 (6 bases). V lost 0 bases to trimming and J lost 4 bases, with 13 bases between them. This CDR3 region has 15 residues. Germline CDR1 SGHRS, CDR2 YFSETQ. CDR3 DNA sequence: TGCGCCAGCAGCTTGGAAGGGGGACGGAGAGAGACCCAGTACTTC. Translation gives CASSLEGGRRETQYF.

This chain uses TRBV29-1 with TRBJ1-4; D uncertain. The germline V gene encodes CDR1 SQVTM and CDR2 ANQGSEA. V lost 8 bases to trimming and J lost 7 bases, with 17 bases between them. The CDR3 loop spans 13 amino acids. The CDR3 sequence is CSSQGGSGEKLFF. CDR3 nucleotide sequence: TGCAGCTCCCAAGGTGGGAGCGGTGAAAAACTGTTTTTT.

This chain links TRBV19 with TRBJ1-2, with TRBD1 identical over 7 bases. In germline, CDR1 is LNHDA, CDR2 SQIVND (reference sequence). V shed 3 bases, J shed 6 bases, and the junction held 4 bases outside the gene matches. This CDR3 comprises 13 residues. The CDR3 is CASSIARGNGYTF. CDR3 sequence (DNA): TGTGCCAGTAGTATTGCCAGGGGGAATGGCTACACCTTC.

The chain recombines TRBV6-6 with TRBJ2-2; tentative D call: TRBD2 (6 bases). Trimming cost V 6 bases and J 6 bases, with 11 bases left between them. Germline CDR1 MNHNY, CDR2 SVGAGI (reference sequence). The CDR3 is 13 amino acids. The CDR3 here is CASSESSAGELFF. CDR3 nucleotides: TGTGCCAGCAGCGAATCTAGCGCCGGGGAGCTGTTTTTT.